The present entry profiles one TCR beta chain with its context. Its specificity is not known. This entry is derived from a study of shared clonotypes between healthy human individuals. Per germline, CDR1 MNHNS and CDR2 SASEGT. This CDR3 has 15 amino acids. The V end was cut by 6 bases, the J end by 0 bases, with 12 bases between. Study-wide points: Lower generation probabilities were found for non-shared clonotypes than for those shared by all four donors.

Donors were healthy HIV-negative adults without recent acute infections or vaccinations. The study separated CD4+ cells into CD45RA+ naive and CD45RA-negative memory subsets. This table comes from immunoSEQ multiplex PCR, and its TCRdb copy is limited to in-frame clones, with some not included. The table includes about 1 million clones, about three quarters detected once. This receptor was identified in a man aged 18 to 29 in good health. This rearrangement joins TRBV6-1 to TRBJ2-1; a possible D gene is TRBD2 (6 bases). Sequencing input: memory CD4+ T cells sorted from blood. The subset denotes: CD45RA-negative fraction. The CDR3 spells CASRVTSSSYNEQFF. The CDR3 coding sequence is TGTGCCAGCAGGGTAACTAGCTCCTCCTACAATGAGCAGTTCTTC.